In its sample, the clone carrying this TCR beta chain was seen many times. Its matching antigen is unknown. This entry belongs to a study of T cell repertoires in cytomegalovirus infection. Study details: Through public TCR beta signatures, both CMV infection and matching HLA type were indicated.

TCRdb processed the reads anew with MiXCR; each CDR3 protein has one entry. The table has around 280,000 distinct CDR3 sequences, approximately 8.9% seen once. Germline V CDR1 and CDR2: SEHNR, FQNEAQ (reference sequence). V dropped 4 bases and J dropped 4; count of bases not matched to a gene: 7. This CDR3 has 16 residues. Findings and limits, study-wide: The study found HLA-C-restricted CMV-specific TCR beta clonotypes dominating the ex vivo response.

The clonotype comes from a human donor in good health (CMV status not recorded). Some clones in this sample may be carry-over from other donors' samples. This sequence joins TRBV7-9 and TRBJ2-1, with 10 positions matching TRBD1. Input material: PBMCs. Here the CDR3 reads CASSSETGGAYNEQFF. DNA of the CDR3: TGTGCCAGCAGCTCAGAGACAGGGGGCGCTTACAATGAGCAGTTCTTC. The entire variable domain, with the rest obtained from reference TRBV7-9 and TRBJ2-1, is as follows: DTGVSQNPRHKITKRGQNVTFRCDPISEHNRLYWYRQTLGQGPEFLTYFQNEAQLEKSRLLSDRFSAERPKGSFSTLEIQRTEQGDSAMYLCASSSETGGAYNEQFFGPGTRLTVL.